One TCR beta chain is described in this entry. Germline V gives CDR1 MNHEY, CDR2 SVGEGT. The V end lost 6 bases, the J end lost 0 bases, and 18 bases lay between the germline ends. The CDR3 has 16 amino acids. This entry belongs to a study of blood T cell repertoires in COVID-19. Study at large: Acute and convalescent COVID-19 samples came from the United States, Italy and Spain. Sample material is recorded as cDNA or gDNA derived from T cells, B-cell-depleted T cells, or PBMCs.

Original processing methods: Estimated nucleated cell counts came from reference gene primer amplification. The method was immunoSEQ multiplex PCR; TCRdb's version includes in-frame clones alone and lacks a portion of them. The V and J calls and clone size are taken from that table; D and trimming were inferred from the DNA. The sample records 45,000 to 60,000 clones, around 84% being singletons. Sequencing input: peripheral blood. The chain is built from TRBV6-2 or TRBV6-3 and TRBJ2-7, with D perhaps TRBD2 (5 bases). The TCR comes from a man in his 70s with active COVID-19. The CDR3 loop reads CASSDFLGLDSYEQYF. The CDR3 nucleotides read TGTGCCAGCAGCGACTTTTTAGGACTCGACTCCTACGAGCAGTACTTC.